These T cell receptor beta chains were read from a single sample in a study of technical replicates of blood from several donors. Assay: immunoSEQ multiplex PCR; the TCRdb copy retains only in-frame clones and omits some. The repertoire includes about 71,000 clones, 92% of them detected once, and 0.41% sits in the top ten. Sequencing was done on a sample of T cells isolated from PBMCs. The receptors originated from a human donor in good health. The CDR3 runs from the conserved cysteine through the conserved F or W. A D gene is named only where the DNA matches it firmly. Size is stated for part of the rows, as once, few or many counts, or as a class when the clone is expanded.

V	J	D	size	DNA	CDR3
TRBV9	TRBJ2-7	TRBD2	-	TGTGCCAGCAGCCCCCGAGCGGGAGGGCCCCACGAGCAGTACTTC	CASSPRAGGPHEQYF
TRBV11-1	TRBJ2-2	TRBD2	-	TGTGCCTCGCGGGAGGGCGGGTACACCGGGGAGCTGTTTTTT	CASREGGYTGELFF
TRBV28	TRBJ1-4	TRBD1	once	TGTGCCAGCAGTCAGATCGGGACAGGGACTAATGAAAAACTGTTTTTT	CASSQIGTGTNEKLFF
TRBV27	TRBJ1-4	-	-	TGTGCCAGCAGTTTACTGCCCCAATCTTCAGGGGTAAGGAATGAAAAACTGTTTTTT	CASSLLPQSSGVRNEKLFF
TRBV6-4	TRBJ1-1	TRBD1	-	TGTGCCAGCAGAGCCACAGGGGAAGAAGCTTTCTTT	CASRATGEEAFF
TRBV28	TRBJ2-3	-	-	TGTGCCAGCAGTCCCAGCGACCGAGATACGCAGTATTTT	CASSPSDRDTQYF
TRBV19	TRBJ1-3	-	-	TGTGCCAGTAGTATACTGGCAGGGTATGAAAACACCATATATTTT	CASSILAGYENTIYF
TRBV5-5	TRBJ1-5	-	-	TGTGCCAGCAGCTTGGATCCAGGCTATAGCAATCAGCCCCAGCATTTT	CASSLDPGYSNQPQHF
TRBV11-2	TRBJ2-7	-	-	TGTGCCAGCAGCTTAGAGACAGGCCTCTACGAGCAGTACTTC	CASSLETGLYEQYF
TRBV6-5	TRBJ2-7	-	-	TGTGCCAGCAGTTACCGCACTTTACCCTACGAGCAGTACTTC	CASSYRTLPYEQYF
TRBV4-2	TRBJ2-7	TRBD2	-	TGTGCCAGCAGCCAAGCGGGGACTAGCGGAGACTACGAGCAGTACTTC	CASSQAGTSGDYEQYF
TRBV27	TRBJ2-2	TRBD2	-	TGTGCCAGCAGTTTAGCGGGAGAGGACGGGGAGCTGTTTTTT	CASSLAGEDGELFF
TRBV9	TRBJ1-1	-	-	TGTGCCAGCAGTCCTTCGGGGAACACTGAAGCTTTCTTT	CASSPSGNTEAFF
TRBV10-3	TRBJ2-3	-	-	TGTGCCATCAGTGAGAGCGGTCCTAGCACAGATACGCAGTATTTT	CAISESGPSTDTQYF
TRBV5-1	TRBJ2-2	-	-	TGCGCCAGCAATTCGGACACTCACACCGGGGAGCTGTTTTTT	CASNSDTHTGELFF
TRBV27	TRBJ1-5	-	-	TGTGCCAGCAGTTTATTTAGTGGGCAGGGGCTCAATCAGCCCCAGCATTTT	CASSLFSGQGLNQPQHF
TRBV19	TRBJ2-3	-	-	TGTGCCAGTAGTATGTGGAGGCCTACTAGCACAGATACGCAGTATTTT	CASSMWRPTSTDTQYF
TRBV5-1	TRBJ2-2	-	-	TGCGCCAGCAGCAAACGAGCTACACAGGGCTCGAACACCGGGGAGCTGTTTTTT	CASSKRATQGSNTGELFF
TRBV30	TRBJ1-4	-	-	TGTGCCTGGTACAGGGACGGGACTAATGAAAAACTGTTTTTT	CAWYRDGTNEKLFF
TRBV28	TRBJ2-3	TRBD2	-	TGTGCCAGCAGTTTATCTCGGACTAGCGGGACCACAGATACGCAGTATTTT	CASSLSRTSGTTDTQYF
TRBV9	TRBJ1-5	TRBD1	few	TGTGCCAGCAGCGCATCAGGGGGGCGGCAGCCCCAGCATTTT	CASSASGGRQPQHF
TRBV6-5	TRBJ1-1	-	-	TGTGCCAGCAGCCCTGACAGGAGACTAGAAGCTTTCTTT	CASSPDRRLEAFF
TRBV18	TRBJ2-7	TRBD1	-	TGTGCCAGCTCACTTAACTCAAAAACAGGGGGCGAGCAGTACTTC	CASSLNSKTGGEQYF
TRBV19	TRBJ2-2	-	-	TGTGCCAGTAGTGGACTGATAAACACCGGGGAGCTGTTTTTT	CASSGLINTGELFF
TRBV30	TRBJ2-1	TRBD2	-	TGTGCCTGGTGCCCGGGACTAATCAATGAGCAGTTCTTC	CAWCPGLINEQFF
TRBV27	TRBJ2-7	-	once	TGTGCCAGCAGTTTAAACAGCTACGAGCAGTACTTC	CASSLNSYEQYF
TRBV6-5	TRBJ1-5	-	-	TGTGCCAGCAGTTACGGGGGGTTCAGTGGAAATCAGCCCCAGCATTTT	CASSYGGFSGNQPQHF